This T cell receptor (beta chain) is from a study of OX40 agonist ivuxolimab in advanced cancers. In the study overall: Patients assigned to dose escalation were diagnosed with hepatocellular carcinoma, melanoma, renal cell or head and neck cancer.

Anyone with autoimmune disease history or systemic immunosuppression was excluded. CDR1 SGHTA and CDR2 FQGTGA come from the germline V gene. The CDR3 contains 15 residues. Trimming cost V 4 bases and J 1 base, with 13 bases left between them. The table came from immunoSEQ multiplex PCR; TCRdb's copy has only in-frame clones and leaves some out. The sample has 50,000 or so clones; 85% to 90% are singletons. Points from the study as a whole: More expanded clones were found, on average, in CD8+ than in CD4+ T cells.

A word on this clone: Its target is not known.

The starting material was CD4+ or CD8+ T cells sorted from blood, obtained in a trial of the OX40 agonist ivuxolimab. The chain links TRBV7-3 to TRBJ2-5; D is perhaps TRBD1 or TRBD2 (5 bases each). This receptor was taken from an adult with an advanced solid tumor such as melanoma, head and neck, liver or kidney cancer. As DNA, the CDR3 is TGTGCCAGCAGCTCGACGGGACGCCCCCAAGAGACCCAGTACTTC. Protein: CASSSTGRPQETQYF.